This T cell receptor beta chain was found in a study of T cell repertoires in cytomegalovirus infection. As for the study in general: Both a matching HLA type and CMV infection were indicated by public TCR beta signatures.

To note about this clonotype: Its antigen is unknown.

General study results and limits: People with CMV and the relevant HLA were identified by cumulative public TCR beta family frequency. Ex vivo, HLA-C-restricted CMV-specific TCR beta clonotypes prevailed over the rest of the response.

MiXCR, run by TCRdb on the reads, gives a single entry per CDR3 protein. The data contain under 200,000 distinct CDR3 sequences, about 30% of them singletons. Germline V lookup: CDR1 MNHNS, CDR2 SASEGT. This CDR3 is 17 amino acids long. V was clipped by 4 bases and J by 1 base, with 19 bases between them. The source material was PBMCs. The chain links TRBV6-1 to TRBJ1-1, with TRBD1 as a possible D gene (5 bases). The receptor's source is a human donor in good health (CMV status not recorded). Some clones in this sample may be carry-over from other donors' samples. CDR3: CASSALVGQGGNTEAFF. The CDR3 DNA follows: TGTGCCAGCAGTGCCCTTGTGGGGCAGGGAGGGAACACTGAAGCTTTCTTT.